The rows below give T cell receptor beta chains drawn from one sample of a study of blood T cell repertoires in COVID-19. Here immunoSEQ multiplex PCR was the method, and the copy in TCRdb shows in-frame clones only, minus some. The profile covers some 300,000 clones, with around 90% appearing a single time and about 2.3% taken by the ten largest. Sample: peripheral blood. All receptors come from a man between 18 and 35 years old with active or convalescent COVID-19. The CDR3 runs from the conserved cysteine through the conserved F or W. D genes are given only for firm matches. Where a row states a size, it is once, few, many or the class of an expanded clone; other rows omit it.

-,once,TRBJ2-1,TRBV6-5,TGTGCCAGCAGTTACGCAGGGCTCTCCTACAATGAGCAGTTCTTC,CASSYAGLSYNEQFF
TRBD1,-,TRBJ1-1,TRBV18,TGTGCCAGCTCACCCGGGACAGGCCGTCCTGAAGCTTTCTTT,CASSPGTGRPEAFF
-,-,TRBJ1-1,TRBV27,TGTGCCAGCAAGGACAGACCGTCGGGGAACACTGAAGCTTTCTTT,CASKDRPSGNTEAFF
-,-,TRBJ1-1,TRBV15,TGTGCCACCAGCAGAGATTGGGGGGAGAACACTGAAGCTTTCTTT,CATSRDWGENTEAFF
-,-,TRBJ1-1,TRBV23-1,TGCGCCAGCAGTCGAAGGGGAACGAGCACTGAAGCTTTCTTT,CASSRRGTSTEAFF
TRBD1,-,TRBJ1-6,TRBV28,TGTGCCAGCAGCCGAACAGGGGATTCACCCCTCCACTTT,CASSRTGDSPLHF
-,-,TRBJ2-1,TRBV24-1,TGTGCCACCCGCGGTTATGATGAGCAGTTCTTC,CATRGYDEQFF
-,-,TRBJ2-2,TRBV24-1,TGTGCCACCAGTCGGGGGTCCGGGGAGCTGTTTTTT,CATSRGSGELFF
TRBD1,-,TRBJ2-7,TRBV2,TGTGCCAGCAGGGACAGGGGTTACGAGCAGTACTTC,CASRDRGYEQYF
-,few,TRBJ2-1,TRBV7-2,TGTGCCAGCAGCACTAACAGGGTCAATGAGCAGTTCTTC,CASSTNRVNEQFF
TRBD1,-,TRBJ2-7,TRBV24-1,TGTGCCACCAGTGACCCAACCGGACAGGGAATCCACGAGCAGTACTTC,CATSDPTGQGIHEQYF
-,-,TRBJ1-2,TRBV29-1,TGCAGCGTTGAAGAACGGTCAGGCTACACCTTC,CSVEERSGYTF
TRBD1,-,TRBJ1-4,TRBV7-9,TGTGCCAGTCTACAAAGGGGGCCTGATGAAAAGCTGTTTTTT,CASLQRGPDEKLFF
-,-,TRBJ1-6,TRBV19,TGTGCCAGTAGTATGTCGGACATTTGGGATTCACCCCTCCACTTT,CASSMSDIWDSPLHF
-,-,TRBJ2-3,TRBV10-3,TGTGCCATCAGAAACGAGGCAGATACGCAGTATTTT,CAIRNEADTQYF
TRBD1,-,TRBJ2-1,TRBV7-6,TGTGCCAGCAGCACCCGACAGGGGTGGGTGAATGAGCAGTTCTTC,CASSTRQGWVNEQFF
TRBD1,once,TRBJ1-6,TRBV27,TGTGCCAGCCAACAGGGGGGTGGTAATTCACCCCTCCACTTT,CASQQGGGNSPLHF
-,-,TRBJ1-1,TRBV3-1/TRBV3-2,TGTGCCAGCAGCCAAGGAGCAGGGACTGAAGCTTTCTTT,CASSQGAGTEAFF
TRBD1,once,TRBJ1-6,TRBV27,TGTGCCAGCACCCACTTAGTCAGAGGGACAGGGCTCGTTTTTAATTCACCCCTCCACTTT,CASTHLVRGTGLVFNSPLHF
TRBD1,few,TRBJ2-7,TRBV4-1,TGCGCCAGCAGCCGCGCGGGACAGGCTAACTACGAGCAGTACTTC,CASSRAGQANYEQYF
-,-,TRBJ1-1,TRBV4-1,TGCGCCAGCAGCCAGAGGGCAAGTGAGGAGGCTTTCTTT,CASSQRASEEAFF
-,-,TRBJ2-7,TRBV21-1,TGTGCCAGCAGTCACCTTTGGGGGGAGAGGAAGCCCGGGCACTACGAGCAGTACTTC,CASSHLWGERKPGHYEQYF
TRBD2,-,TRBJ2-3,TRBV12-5,TGTGCTAGTGGCCCGGGCGCTAGCGGAACCACAGATACGCAGTATTTT,CASGPGASGTTDTQYF
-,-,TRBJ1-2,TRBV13,TGTGCCAGCAGCGTGTGGACAGCGGCTTCTGGTGGCTACACCTTC,CASSVWTAASGGYTF
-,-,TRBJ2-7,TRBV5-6,TGTGCCAGCAGCTTGGGAGATTACGAGCAGTACTTC,CASSLGDYEQYF
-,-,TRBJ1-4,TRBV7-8,TGTGCCAGCAGCTTAATCAGGGGCACTGAAAAACTGTTTTTT,CASSLIRGTEKLFF
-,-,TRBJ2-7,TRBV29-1,TGCAGCGTTCGGGATCCCGCAGCCGAGCAGTACTTC,CSVRDPAAEQYF
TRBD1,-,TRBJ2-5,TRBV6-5,TGTGCCAGCAGTTACTTTCAGGGGGCAGAGACCCAGTACTTC,CASSYFQGAETQYF